The rows below give T cell receptor beta chains drawn from one sample of a study of cytotoxic CD8 clonotypes in ibrutinib-treated CLL. Data came from immunoSEQ multiplex PCR; TCRdb stores just in-frame clones and leaves some out. The table includes over 200,000 clones, approximately 79% detected once. Sequenced here: PBMCs, sampled after 12 months of ibrutinib treatment. The receptors shown here come from a human donor with chronic lymphocytic leukemia. The CDR3 runs from the conserved cysteine through the conserved F or W. The order of the fields is clone size, V gene, J gene, D gene, CDR3 protein, CDR3 DNA. The D gene is left open where the match is weak. Part of the rows lack a size; the others show once, few, many or a class for expanded clones.

clone size: .; V gene: TRBV11-2; J gene: TRBJ2-3; D gene: TRBD2; CDR3 protein: CASSLDRGSGDTQYF; CDR3 DNA: TGTGCCAGCAGCTTAGATCGGGGTAGCGGGGATACGCAGTATTTT
clone size: .; V gene: TRBV7-8; J gene: TRBJ1-6; D gene: .; CDR3 protein: CASSRPNSPLHF; CDR3 DNA: TGTGCCAGCAGCCGACCTAATTCACCCCTCCACTTT
clone size: once; V gene: TRBV30; J gene: TRBJ1-6; D gene: .; CDR3 protein: CAWSDGSPLHF; CDR3 DNA: TGTGCCTGGAGTGATGGATCACCCCTCCACTTT
clone size: .; V gene: TRBV6-6; J gene: TRBJ2-7; D gene: .; CDR3 protein: CASSYSEGPYEQYF; CDR3 DNA: TGTGCCAGCAGTTACTCAGAAGGCCCCTACGAGCAGTACTTC
clone size: .; V gene: TRBV7-8; J gene: TRBJ2-1; D gene: TRBD2; CDR3 protein: CASSQRLALSSYNEQFF; CDR3 DNA: TGTGCCAGCAGCCAGAGACTAGCGCTGAGCTCCTACAATGAGCAGTTCTTC
clone size: few; V gene: TRBV18; J gene: TRBJ1-5; D gene: TRBD1; CDR3 protein: CASSTGTGNNQPQHF; CDR3 DNA: TGTGCCAGCTCAACGGGGACAGGGAATAATCAGCCCCAGCATTTT
clone size: .; V gene: TRBV4-1; J gene: TRBJ2-7; D gene: TRBD1; CDR3 protein: CASSHNQGALNEQYF; CDR3 DNA: TGCGCCAGCAGCCATAATCAGGGGGCGCTTAACGAGCAGTACTTC
clone size: .; V gene: TRBV10-3; J gene: TRBJ1-1; D gene: .; CDR3 protein: CAISDGSAEAFF; CDR3 DNA: TGTGCCATCAGTGACGGGAGCGCTGAAGCTTTCTTT
clone size: once; V gene: TRBV7-9; J gene: TRBJ1-4; D gene: .; CDR3 protein: CASSQRQSNEKLFF; CDR3 DNA: TGTGCCAGCAGCCAAAGACAGTCTAATGAAAAACTGTTTTTT
clone size: .; V gene: TRBV6-1; J gene: TRBJ1-3; D gene: .; CDR3 protein: CASSVDSSGNTIYF; CDR3 DNA: TGTGCCAGCAGCGTTGACAGCTCTGGAAACACCATATATTTT
clone size: .; V gene: TRBV19; J gene: TRBJ1-2; D gene: TRBD1; CDR3 protein: CASLATGGNYGYTF; CDR3 DNA: TGTGCCAGCCTTGCCACAGGGGGAAACTATGGCTACACCTTC
clone size: .; V gene: TRBV11-2; J gene: TRBJ2-5; D gene: .; CDR3 protein: CASSLGPVGGETQYF; CDR3 DNA: TGTGCCAGCAGCTTAGGCCCCGTTGGGGGGGAGACCCAGTACTTC
clone size: .; V gene: TRBV5-6; J gene: TRBJ2-1; D gene: TRBD2; CDR3 protein: CASSYGTSGFNEQFF; CDR3 DNA: TGTGCCAGCAGCTATGGGACTAGCGGTTTCAATGAGCAGTTCTTC
clone size: .; V gene: TRBV27; J gene: TRBJ2-6; D gene: .; CDR3 protein: CASRGSQGVGGANVLTF; CDR3 DNA: TGTGCCAGCCGGGGGTCGCAGGGGGTAGGTGGGGCCAACGTCCTGACTTTC
clone size: .; V gene: TRBV11-1; J gene: TRBJ2-5; D gene: .; CDR3 protein: CASSPGLQETQYF; CDR3 DNA: TGTGCCAGCAGCCCGGGACTTCAAGAGACCCAGTACTTC
clone size: .; V gene: TRBV18; J gene: TRBJ2-7; D gene: .; CDR3 protein: CASSPDDVSYEQYF; CDR3 DNA: TGTGCCAGCTCACCCGACGACGTTTCCTACGAGCAGTACTTC
clone size: few; V gene: TRBV4-1; J gene: TRBJ2-1; D gene: TRBD1; CDR3 protein: CASSQAQGINNEQFF; CDR3 DNA: TGCGCCAGCAGCCAAGCACAGGGGATTAACAATGAGCAGTTCTTC
clone size: few; V gene: TRBV5-1; J gene: TRBJ2-7; D gene: .; CDR3 protein: CASSLVSNYEQYF; CDR3 DNA: TGCGCCAGCAGCTTGGTTAGTAACTACGAGCAGTACTTC